This T cell receptor (beta chain) was observed in a study of blood T cells in healthy people across ages. This clonotype was observed a few times. With a J-beta primer mix and a sample-barcoded 5' primer, a second PCR ran 7 to 11 cycles. Every cDNA molecule bore a tag from a template-switch adaptor containing 12 random nucleotides. TCRdb re-derived calls from the 5' RACE reads in MiXCR, one entry per CDR3 protein. In the table there are around 1,600,000 distinct CDR3 sequences, about 42% of which are singletons. In germline, CDR1 is MGHRA, CDR2 YSYEKL. The CDR3 sequence is 12 residues long. Trimming cost V 0 bases and J 11 bases, with 10 bases left between them.

Sequencing was performed on blood. This TCR was recovered from a woman aged 18-30 years in good health. The gene calls are TRBV4-1 and TRBJ2-5; tentative D call: TRBD2 (6 bases). In nucleotides, the CDR3 is TGCGCCAGCAGCCAAGACAGGAGGGTGCAGTACTTC. It codes for CASSQDRRVQYF.